This TCR beta chain is drawn from a study of CD8 T cells in ankylosing spondylitis. General observations from the study: Among TCR beta sequences, a motif of under ten highly homologous variants appeared characteristic of ankylosing spondylitis blood.

This CDR3 has 11 residues. The germline CDR1 and CDR2 sequences are DFQATT and SNEGSKA (reference sequence). V gave up 0 bases and J gave up 8 bases, with 7 bases separating them. Of note for this clonotype: The antigen is unknown.

MiXCR was run by TCRdb on the 5' RACE reads, yielding one entry per CDR3 protein. Of a few hundred thousand distinct CDR3 sequences detected, roughly an eighth appear once; the ten largest clones hold 6.8%. The sample was blood, either unsorted or a sorted T cell fraction (not recorded which). This rearrangement joins TRBV20-1 to TRBJ1-1; D is unclear. The source is a male donor with ankylosing spondylitis. CDR3 region: CSARDSREAFF. The CDR3 DNA is TGCAGTGCTAGAGATAGCAGAGAAGCTTTCTTT.